This T cell receptor beta chain was sequenced for a study of human T cells and chemical hapten exposure. Study information: Upper back patch tests used 0.01% DPC, scored after 6 days.

Study outcomes and limitations: The study found that DPC sensitization did not change TCRs above 1 in 1000 frequency.

MiXCR, run by TCRdb on the RACE reads, gives a single entry per CDR3 protein. The table includes 240,000 or so distinct CDR3 sequences, 7.5% to 10% detected once. This sample's time point: pre-sensitization, week 0. The treatment is: therapeutic diphenylcyclopropenone sensitization with weekly scalp DPC. Participating donors were patients with alopecia, aged 18 to 70 years, considered appropriate candidates for DPC. The V end lost 3 bases, the J end lost 6 bases, and 8 bases lay between the germline ends. This CDR3 comprises 12 residues. Germline V lookup: CDR1 SGDLS, CDR2 YYNGEE. In its sample, this clonotype was seen a few times. Its antigen is not identified.

This receptor was identified in a woman aged 40 to 50 with alopecia areata. Some clones in this sample may be carry-over from other donors' samples. The chain links TRBV9 to TRBJ2-3, with no clear D. The specimen was whole blood, collected in connection with sensitization to the hapten diphenylcyclopropenone (DPC). In DNA, the CDR3 is TGTGCCAGCAGCGAAGGCTGGGATACGCAGTATTTT. Protein product: CASSEGWDTQYF.